The 25 T cell receptor beta chains presented below share a single source sample, sequenced in a study of blood T cell repertoires in COVID-19 (dated by TCRdb to about 2020). Library prep was done by the immunoSEQ multiplex PCR assay. The table comes from immuneACCESS by way of TCRdb, which keeps in-frame sequences with V and J called. Part of the clones is missing from these tables; in studies checked, under half for an unresolved V gene and the rest for unknown reasons. This sample lists approximately 100,000 clones; 69% were detected once. Jointly, the top ten make up about 6% of the sample. Material: peripheral blood. Source of these receptors: an elderly man with acute or convalescent COVID-19.

The genes are TRBV7-9 and TRBJ1-2, with 7 bases aligning to TRBD1. The CDR3 has 14 residues. Trimming took 5 bases from V and 1 from J; bases not matched to a gene: 4. CDR1 is SEHNR, CDR2 FQNEAQ, per germline (reference sequence). CDR3 bases: TGTGCCAGCAGCCCGACAGGGAGTAACTATGGCTACACCTTC. Translated: CASSPTGSNYGYTF. The variable domain in full, with the rest retrieved from reference TRBV7-9 and TRBJ1-2, is DTGVSQNPRHKITKRGQNVTFRCDPISEHNRLYWYRQTLGQGPEFLTYFQNEAQLEKSRLLSDRFSAERPKGSFSTLEIQRTEQGDSAMYLCASSPTGSNYGYTFGSGTRLTVV.

This clone showed up just a few times. CDR3: CSVTLGQGLIGGYTF. For the CDR3, the DNA is TGCAGCGTTACCCTAGGACAGGGGCTAATTGGTGGCTACACCTTC. The rearrangement joins TRBV29-1 to TRBJ1-2; 9 positions agree with TRBD1. Looked up from germline, CDR1 is SQVTM and CDR2 is ANQGSEA. Trimming at V came to 5 bases and at J to 7 bases, leaving 14 bases not matched to a gene. The CDR3 loop spans 15 amino acids.

The CDR3 reads CASRSGNTNTGELFF. The CDR3, as DNA: TGCGCCAGCAGGAGCGGGAACACGAACACCGGGGAGCTGTTTTTT. This sequence joins TRBV5-1 and TRBJ2-2, with 7 bases that match TRBD2. The CDR3 covers 15 residues. With V trimmed by 5 bases and J by 0 bases, 4 bases remained unmatched. The germline V gene has CDR1 SGHRS and CDR2 YFSETQ.

This chain connects TRBV23-1 to TRBJ1-2, with TRBD1 identical over 7 bases. TRBV23-1 is treated as an ORF (open reading frame) with a function not yet certain. CDR3 length: 18 residues. V shed 2 bases and J 0 bases; nucleotides not matched to a gene: 12. The CDR3 here is CASSQEIDREPTNYGYTF. CDR3 nucleotides: TGCGCCAGCAGTCAAGAGATCGACAGGGAACCTACTAACTATGGCTACACCTTC.

The genes are TRBV5-1 and TRBJ2-7; 8 bases map to TRBD2. The V and J ends lost 4 bases and 6 bases, in that order; junction bases with no gene match: 9. CDR1 is SGHRS, CDR2 YFSETQ, per germline. The length of the CDR3 is 14 residues. The CDR3: CASSKQPGGGEQYF. CDR3 bases: TGCGCCAGCAGCAAACAACCGGGGGGGGGCGAGCAGTACTTC.

The chain combines TRBV7-2 with TRBJ2-7, with 8 bases identical to TRBD2. CDR3 length equals 14 residues. J was trimmed by 3 bases and V by 1 base; bases with no gene match: 2. In germline, CDR1 is SGHTA, CDR2 FQGNSA. The CDR3 DNA reads TGTGCCAGCAGCTTAGACAGCGGGAGCTACGAGCAGTACTTC. Protein sequence: CASSLDSGSYEQYF. The full variable domain, in which reference TRBV7-2 and TRBJ2-7 provide the parts outside the CDR3, is GAGVSQSPSNKVTEKGKDVELRCDPISGHTALYWYRQSLGQGLEFLIYFQGNSAPDKSGLPSDRFSAERTGGSVSTLTIQRTQQEDSAVYLCASSLDSGSYEQYFGPGTRLTVT.

V is TRBV30 and J is TRBJ2-6; 10 bases map to TRBD1. V shed 4 bases and J 4 bases; nucleotides not matched to a gene: 10. The CDR3 is made up of 17 amino acids. Germline values: CDR1 GTSNPN, CDR2 SVGIG (reference sequence). This CDR3 reads CAWNRQGASPGANVLTF. Here the CDR3 DNA reads TGTGCCTGGAACCGACAGGGGGCCTCCCCCGGGGCCAACGTCCTGACTTTC.

This chain connects TRBV6-2 or TRBV6-3 to TRBJ2-3; 7 bases are a match to TRBD2. CDR3 length: 15 amino acids. CDR1 and CDR2 (germline): MNHEY, SVGEGT. After removal of 7 bases from V and 8 bases from J, the junction contained 15 bases not matched to a gene. The CDR3 reads CASTPPGTKEGTQYF. DNA for the CDR3: TGTGCCAGCACCCCCCCCGGGACTAAGGAGGGTACGCAGTATTTT.

The V gene is TRBV4-3, the J gene TRBJ2-3; no clear D. Per germline, CDR1 LGHNA and CDR2 YSLEER. V was trimmed by 0 bases and J by 2 bases, leaving 9 bases between them. This CDR3 is built from 15 residues. In nucleotides, the CDR3 is TGCGCCAGCAGCCAAGATGAGGATCCCACAGATACGCAGTATTTT. As protein: CASSQDEDPTDTQYF.

The gene calls are TRBV3-1 (or the pseudogene TRBV3-2) and TRBJ2-7; TRBD2 agrees at 10 bases. V lost 4 bases, J lost 2 bases, and 2 bases stayed unmatched. The CDR3 consists of 14 residues. The germline CDR1 and CDR2 sequences are LGHDT and YNNKEL (reference sequence). The CDR3 nucleotides are TGTGCCAGCAGCCGTAGCGGGAGGCCCTACGAGCAGTACTTC. Translation gives CASSRSGRPYEQYF.

The rearrangement uses TRBV28 and TRBJ2-6, with TRBD2 identical over 7 bases. The CDR3 covers 15 residues. Germline-derived CDR1 and CDR2 are MDHEN and SYDVKM. V was pared by 4 bases and J by 4 bases, with 4 bases of the junction left unmatched. The CDR3 DNA reads TGTGCCAGCAGTTCTGCGGGAGCCGGGGCCAACGTCCTGACTTTC. Residues: CASSSAGAGANVLTF.

V gene TRBV5-4 combines with J gene TRBJ2-7; TRBD1 aligns across 8 bases. Germline CDR1 SGHNT, CDR2 YYREEE (reference sequence). V lost 0 bases and J lost 3; bases outside the gene matches: 8. The CDR3 consists of 16 residues. In DNA, the CDR3 is TGTGCCAGCAGCTTGGTGCGGGACAGGACAAACTACGAGCAGTACTTC. Encoded protein: CASSLVRDRTNYEQYF. Drawing the rest from reference TRBV5-4 and TRBJ2-7, the complete variable domain is ETGVTQSPTHLIKTRGQQVTLRCSSQSGHNTVSWYQQALGQGPQFIFQYYREEENGRGNFPPRFSGLQFPNYSSELNVNALELDDSALYLCASSLVRDRTNYEQYFGPGTRLTVT.

In its sample, this clone was seen a few times. The chain couples TRBV28 to TRBJ2-2; a possible D gene is TRBD2 (5 bases). The V gene lost 5 bases and the J gene lost 6 bases, with 19 bases spanning the gap. The germline V gene has CDR1 MDHEN and CDR2 SYDVKM. The CDR3 loop spans 16 amino acids. CDR3 amino acids: CASSLPHRSAAGELFF. The DNA of the CDR3 is TGTGCCAGCAGTCTCCCTCACCGTAGCGCCGCCGGGGAGCTGTTTTTT.

The chain links TRBV5-4 to TRBJ2-7, with 7 bases identical to TRBD1. Trimming at V came to 4 bases and at J to 3 bases, leaving 10 bases not matched to a gene. This CDR3 is 15 amino acids long. From germline, CDR1 is SGHNT and CDR2 YYREEE (reference sequence). This CDR3 reads CASSQGTAPDYEQYF. The DNA for the CDR3 is TGTGCCAGCAGCCAAGGGACAGCCCCTGACTACGAGCAGTACTTC. The whole variable domain, remainder taken from reference TRBV5-4 and TRBJ2-7, is ETGVTQSPTHLIKTRGQQVTLRCSSQSGHNTVSWYQQALGQGPQFIFQYYREEENGRGNFPPRFSGLQFPNYSSELNVNALELDDSALYLCASSQGTAPDYEQYFGPGTRLTVT.

This clone came up a few times. V gene TRBV6-5 combines with J gene TRBJ2-1, with 14 bases aligning to TRBD2. J was trimmed by 7 bases and V by 7 bases; bases with no gene match: 6. CDR3 length: 15 amino acids. Germline V lookup: CDR1 MNHEY, CDR2 SVGAGI. The CDR3 sequence is CASMRGTSGSNEQFF. Written as DNA, the CDR3 is TGTGCCAGCATGAGAGGGACTAGCGGGAGTAATGAGCAGTTCTTC.

This clone was seen a few times. The rearrangement joins TRBV20-1 to TRBJ2-1, with 9 bases that match TRBD2. The CDR3 runs 16 residues. The germline CDR1 and CDR2 sequences are DFQATT and SNEGSKA (reference sequence). Trimming cost V 3 bases and J 3 bases; bases outside gene matches: 9. The CDR3 loop reads CSASPLAGENYNEQFF. Written as DNA, the CDR3 is TGCAGTGCTAGTCCGTTAGCGGGAGAAAACTACAATGAGCAGTTCTTC.

The chain recombines TRBV6-6 with TRBJ2-2, with 9 bases that match TRBD2. The CDR3 totals 15 residues. Germline values: CDR1 MNHNY, CDR2 SVGAGI (reference sequence). V trimming: 2 bases; J trimming: 6 bases; junction bases outside the gene matches: 4. CDR3 residues: CASSYELAGAGELFF. The CDR3 nucleotides read TGTGCCAGCAGTTACGAACTAGCGGGTGCCGGGGAGCTGTTTTTT.

This clone was seen a handful of times. The chain links TRBV6-2 or TRBV6-3 to TRBJ1-3, with unresolved D. Trimming shortened V by 3 bases and J by 0 bases, and 9 bases separated the two germline ends. The CDR3 loop spans 15 amino acids. The germline V gene has CDR1 MNHEY and CDR2 SVGEGT. The CDR3 region is CASSYSRSSGNTIYF. CDR3 DNA: TGTGCCAGCAGTTATAGCCGAAGCTCTGGAAACACCATATATTTT.

The genes are TRBV27 and TRBJ2-1; 11 nucleotides line up with TRBD2. Trimming took 6 bases from V and 7 from J; bases not matched to a gene: 11. The CDR3 contains 16 residues. Germline V gives CDR1 MNHEY, CDR2 SMNVEV (reference sequence). The CDR3 protein is CASSALAGDGLNEQFF. CDR3 coding DNA: TGTGCCAGCAGCGCACTAGCGGGAGATGGTTTGAATGAGCAGTTCTTC.

The chain employs TRBV6-5 and TRBJ2-7; the D is unclear. With 7 bases removed from V and 3 bases from J, the gap between germline ends came to 16 bases. The CDR3 loop spans 14 amino acids. Germline loops: CDR1 MNHEY, CDR2 SVGAGI. This chain's CDR3 is CASIEHGLDYEQYF. In DNA, the CDR3 is TGTGCCAGCATCGAACACGGGTTAGACTACGAGCAGTACTTC.

A few counts support this clone. V gene TRBV9 combines with J gene TRBJ2-7, with TRBD1 identical over 9 bases. V was clipped by 3 bases and J by 6 bases; unmatched bases: 7. The CDR3 length is 14 residues. In germline, CDR1 is SGDLS, CDR2 YYNGEE. DNA for the CDR3: TGTGCCAGCAGCGCCCGGGACAGGGCGGTCGAGCAGTACTTC. Amino acids: CASSARDRAVEQYF.

As regards this clone: Additional DNA sequences in this sample encode the identical CDR3. The rearrangement joins TRBV5-1 to TRBJ2-7; D remains unclear. This CDR3 contains 12 residues. Germline CDR1 SGHRS, CDR2 YFSETQ. Trimming removed 2 bases at V and 6 bases at J, with 9 bases between. The CDR3 region has the DNA TGCGCCAGCAGCTTCTCCGGCGGCGAGCAGTACTTC. Its translation: CASSFSGGEQYF.

The chain recombines TRBV13 with TRBJ1-2, with D perhaps matching TRBD1 (5 bases). V dropped 5 bases and J dropped 5 bases, with 15 bases sitting between them. Germline V gene sequence: CDR1 PRHDT, CDR2 FYEKMQ (reference sequence). CDR3 size: 14 residues. CDR3 bases: TGTGCCAGCAGCCTTCAGCGGGCAGGGTATGGCTACACCTTC. Protein sequence: CASSLQRAGYGYTF.

In its sample, this clone was seen once. The CDR3 here is CASSYSSSEAFF. CDR3 in DNA: TGTGCCAGCAGTTACTCGAGCTCTGAAGCTTTCTTT. The V and J genes are TRBV6-5 and TRBJ1-1; no firm D call. Deletions cut 0 bases from V and 6 bases from J, with 5 bases between. Germline-derived CDR1 and CDR2 are MNHEY and SVGAGI. The CDR3 totals 12 residues.

The chain has TRBV28 and TRBJ2-1; 7 nucleotides match TRBD1. The CDR3 sequence is 14 residues long. In germline, CDR1 is MDHEN, CDR2 SYDVKM. V shed 5 bases, J shed 6 bases, and the junction held 7 bases outside the gene matches. CDR3 loop: CASSHPYRGNEQFF. The DNA of the CDR3 is TGTGCCAGCAGTCATCCTTACAGGGGCAATGAGCAGTTCTTC.